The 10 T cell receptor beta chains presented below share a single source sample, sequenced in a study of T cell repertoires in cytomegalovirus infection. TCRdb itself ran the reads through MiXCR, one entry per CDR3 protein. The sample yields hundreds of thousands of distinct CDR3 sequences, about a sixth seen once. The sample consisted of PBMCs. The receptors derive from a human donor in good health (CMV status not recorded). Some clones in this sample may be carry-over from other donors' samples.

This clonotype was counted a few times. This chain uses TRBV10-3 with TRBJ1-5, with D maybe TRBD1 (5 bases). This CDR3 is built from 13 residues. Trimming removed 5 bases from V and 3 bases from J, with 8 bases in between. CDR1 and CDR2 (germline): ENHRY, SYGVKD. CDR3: CAISKGNNQPQHF. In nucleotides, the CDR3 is TGTGCCATCAGTAAGGGGAACAATCAGCCCCAGCATTTT.

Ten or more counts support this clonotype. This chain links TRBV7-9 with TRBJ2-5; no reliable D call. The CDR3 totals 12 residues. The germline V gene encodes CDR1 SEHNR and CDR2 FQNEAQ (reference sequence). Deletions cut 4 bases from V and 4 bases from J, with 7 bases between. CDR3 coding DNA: TGTGCCAGCAGCTACGTTGGAGAGACCCAGTACTTC. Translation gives CASSYVGETQYF.

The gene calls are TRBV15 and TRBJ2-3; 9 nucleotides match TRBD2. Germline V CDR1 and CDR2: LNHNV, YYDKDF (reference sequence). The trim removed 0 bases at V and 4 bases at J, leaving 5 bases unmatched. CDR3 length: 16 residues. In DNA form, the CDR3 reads TGTGCCACCAGCAGAGATCGAGCGGGGGGAGCAGATACGCAGTATTTT. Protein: CATSRDRAGGADTQYF.

CDR3 amino acids: CASSLFAGSPYEQYF. The CDR3 DNA sequence: TGTGCCAGCAGCCTGTTTGCGGGGTCGCCCTACGAGCAGTACTTC. J is TRBJ2-7 and V is TRBV7-4; a possible D gene is TRBD2 (6 bases). V dropped 5 bases and J dropped 2 bases, with 16 bases sitting between them. This CDR3 has 15 amino acids. In germline, CDR1 is SGHVT, CDR2 SQSDAQ. The full variable domain, with the rest looked up from reference TRBV7-4 and TRBJ2-7, is GAGVSQSPRYKVAKRGRDVALRCDSISGHVTLYWYRQTLGQGSEVLTYSQSDAQRDKSGRPSGRFSAERPERSVSTLKIQRTEQGDSAVYLCASSLFAGSPYEQYFGPGTRLTVT.

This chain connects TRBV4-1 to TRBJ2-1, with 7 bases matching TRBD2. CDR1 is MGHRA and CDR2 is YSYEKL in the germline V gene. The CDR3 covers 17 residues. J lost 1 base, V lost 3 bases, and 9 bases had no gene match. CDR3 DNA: TGCGCCAGCAGCCAGGCGGGCCGGGACTATTCCTACAATGAGCAGTTCTTC. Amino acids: CASSQAGRDYSYNEQFF.

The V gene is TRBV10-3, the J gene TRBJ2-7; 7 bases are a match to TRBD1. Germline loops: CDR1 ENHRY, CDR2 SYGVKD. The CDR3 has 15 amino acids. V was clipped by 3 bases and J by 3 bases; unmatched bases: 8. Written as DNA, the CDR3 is TGTGCCATCAGTGAAGGGACAGCGATCAACTACGAGCAGTACTTC. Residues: CAISEGTAINYEQYF.

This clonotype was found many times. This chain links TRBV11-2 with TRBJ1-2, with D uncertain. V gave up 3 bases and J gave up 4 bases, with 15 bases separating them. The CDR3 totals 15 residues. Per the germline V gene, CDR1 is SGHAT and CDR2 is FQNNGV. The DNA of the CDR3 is TGTGCCAGCAGCTTTAGCGAGGGCTATGGCTATGGCTACACCTTC. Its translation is CASSFSEGYGYGYTF.

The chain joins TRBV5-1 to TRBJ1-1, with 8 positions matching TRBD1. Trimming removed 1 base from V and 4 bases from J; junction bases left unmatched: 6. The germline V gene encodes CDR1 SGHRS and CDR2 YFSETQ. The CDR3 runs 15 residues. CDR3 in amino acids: CASSLTGGTGTEAFF. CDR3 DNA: TGCGCCAGCAGCTTGACAGGGGGTACGGGCACTGAAGCTTTCTTT.

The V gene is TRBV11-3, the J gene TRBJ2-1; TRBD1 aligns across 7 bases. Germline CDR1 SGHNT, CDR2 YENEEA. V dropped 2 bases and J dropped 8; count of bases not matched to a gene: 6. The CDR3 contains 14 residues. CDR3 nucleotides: TGTGCCAGCAGCTTATCACAGGGGTCGGATGAGCAGTTCTTC. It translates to CASSLSQGSDEQFF. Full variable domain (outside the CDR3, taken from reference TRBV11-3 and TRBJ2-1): EAGVVQSPRYKIIEKKQPVAFWCNPISGHNTLYWYLQNLGQGPELLIRYENEEAVDDSQLPKDRFSAERLKGVDSTLKIQPAELGDSAVYLCASSLSQGSDEQFFGPGTRLTVL.

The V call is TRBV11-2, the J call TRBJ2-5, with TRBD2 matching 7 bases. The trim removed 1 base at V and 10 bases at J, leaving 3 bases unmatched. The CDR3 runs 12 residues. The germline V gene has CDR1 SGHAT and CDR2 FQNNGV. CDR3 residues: CASSLGTRFQYF. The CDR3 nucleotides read TGTGCCAGCAGCTTAGGGACTAGATTCCAGTACTTC.